One sample yielded the 26 T cell receptor beta chains listed below, sequenced in a study of cytomegalovirus exposure and HLA in healthy donors. PCR primers comprised 60 Vbeta and 13 Jbeta primers. Sequencing was performed with immunoSEQ multiplex PCR; in TCRdb, only in-frame clones are kept and a portion is missing. This table holds around 250,000 clones, around 80% found once. The sample consisted of PBMCs. The receptors were sampled from an older woman in good health and CMV-seropositive.

V gene TRBV5-4 combines with J gene TRBJ2-3; 8 bases are a match to TRBD2. Unmatched junction bases numbered 9, after V lost 3 bases and J lost 3 bases. The CDR3 extends over 16 amino acids. Germline lookup yields CDR1 SGHNT and CDR2 YYREEE (reference sequence). The CDR3 spells CASSSRGGARTDTQYF. The CDR3 DNA sequence: TGTGCCAGCAGCTCCCGGGGGGGGGCGCGGACAGATACGCAGTATTTT.

V usage is TRBV5-6 and J usage is TRBJ2-7; 7 positions match TRBD2. The CDR3 sequence is 13 residues long. J gave up 6 bases and V 4 bases, and 7 bases lay outside the gene matches. The germline gives CDR1 SGHDT, CDR2 YYEEEE. Here the CDR3 reads CASSPPGGTEQYF. The CDR3 region has the DNA TGTGCCAGCAGCCCCCCCGGGGGGACCGAGCAGTACTTC.

This chain joins TRBV5-5 and TRBJ2-3, with D tentatively TRBD2 (6 bases). The CDR3 has 19 amino acids. Germline lookup yields CDR1 SGHKS and CDR2 YYEKEE (reference sequence). The V end lost 4 bases, the J end lost 6 bases, and 30 bases lay between the germline ends. The CDR3 DNA sequence: TGTGCCAGCAGCCTTCAGATCGGGATCGGGACTGGGGTCACGGATACGCAGTATTTT. Its translation is CASSLQIGIGTGVTDTQYF.

V and J are TRBV10-2 and TRBJ2-7; D is perhaps TRBD2 (5 bases). CDR1 is WSHSY, CDR2 SAAADI, per germline. Trimming took 6 bases from V and 4 from J, leaving 16 bases between them. This CDR3 region has 14 residues. The DNA for the CDR3 is TGCGCCAGCAGGGAGAGGCTAGCAGCTTACGAGCAGTACTTC. Its protein is CASRERLAAYEQYF.

This clone was counted a single time. The CDR3 nucleotides are TGTGCCAGTAGTATAGGTTTAGTTCGGCGGGAGCGATACAATGAGCAGTTCTTC. It translates to CASSIGLVRRERYNEQFF. The V and J genes are TRBV19 and TRBJ2-1; TRBD2 aligns across 7 bases. V lost 1 base to trimming and J lost 4 bases; unmatched junction nucleotides: 13. This CDR3 is built from 18 residues. CDR1 and CDR2 from the germline V gene are LNHDA and SQIVND (reference sequence).

This sequence joins TRBV5-4 and TRBJ1-2, with TRBD1 identical over 9 bases. With 6 bases clipped from V and 4 bases from J, the junction kept 10 bases outside the gene matches. Germline values: CDR1 SGHNT, CDR2 YYREEE (reference sequence). CDR3 size: 15 residues. The CDR3 DNA reads TGTGCCAGCAAGACAGGGGGGGGAGCTTCCTATGGCTACACCTTC. Protein product: CASKTGGGASYGYTF.

The chain employs TRBV4-2 and TRBJ1-4; 7 nucleotides match TRBD1. V trimming: 1 base; J trimming: 4 bases; junction bases outside the gene matches: 9. Germline CDR1 LGHNA, CDR2 YNFKEQ. This CDR3 is 17 amino acids long. The CDR3 loop is CASSQGGPGQSNEKLFF. The CDR3 region has the DNA TGTGCCAGCAGCCAAGGAGGGCCGGGACAGAGTAATGAAAAACTGTTTTTT.

In nucleotides, the CDR3 is TGTGCCAGCAGTGAGAGAAACATTCAGTACTTC. Amino acids: CASSERNIQYF. The chain couples TRBV2 to TRBJ2-4; D gene ambiguous. The germline V gene encodes CDR1 SNHLY and CDR2 FYNNEI. The CDR3 sequence is 11 residues long. V lost 3 bases and J lost 6, with 3 bases in between.

This clone appeared a few times. The chain uses TRBV2 and TRBJ1-2, with unresolved D. CDR1 is SNHLY and CDR2 is FYNNEI in the germline V gene. The length of the CDR3 is 12 residues. V shed 4 bases and J shed 8 bases, with 11 bases lying between them. The CDR3 region is CASSAWREGYTF. In DNA, the CDR3 is TGTGCCAGCAGTGCGTGGAGGGAGGGCTACACCTTC.

The table lists this clone with a count of one. The V gene is TRBV2, the J gene TRBJ2-5; D is uncertain. The end of the DNA is better explained by TRBJ2-7, so the J call may be wrong. The CDR3 has 11 residues. Germline V lookup: CDR1 SNHLY, CDR2 FYNNEI. The DNA of the CDR3 is TGTGCCAGCAAGCCCTCCTACGAGCAGTACTTC. Protein sequence: CASKPSYEQYF.

The gene calls are TRBV19 and TRBJ1-1; TRBD1 might be the D (5 bases). V was clipped by 4 bases and J by 1 base, with 10 bases between them. Germline V gene data show CDR1 as LNHDA and CDR2 as SQIVND (reference sequence). This CDR3 comprises 14 residues. The CDR3, as DNA: TGTGCCAGTAGTAAAACAGGTTGGAACACTGAAGCTTTCTTT. It codes for CASSKTGWNTEAFF. The variable domain in full, completed from reference TRBV19 and TRBJ1-1, reads DGGITQSPKYLFRKEGQNVTLSCEQNLNHDAMYWYRQDPGQGLRLIYYSQIVNDFQKGDIAEGYSVSREKKESFPLTVTSAQKNPTAFYLCASSKTGWNTEAFFGQGTRLTVV.

This chain links TRBV7-2 with TRBJ1-5; no definite D call. CDR3 length: 13 residues. Germline values: CDR1 SGHTA, CDR2 FQGNSA. V lost 8 bases, J lost 6 bases, and 14 bases lay in between. DNA for the CDR3: TGTGCCAGCGGTGGCGGGGTCACTCAGCCCCAGCATTTT. Amino acids: CASGGGVTQPQHF.

This clone was counted a few times. V gene TRBV29-1 combines with J gene TRBJ1-4, with D maybe TRBD1 (5 bases). There are 14 residues in the CDR3. Germline V gene lookup returns CDR1 SQVTM and CDR2 ANQGSEA. The V gene lost 6 bases and the J gene lost 0 bases, with 11 bases spanning the gap. CDR3 protein: CSVRPGSTNEKLFF. CDR3 in DNA: TGCAGCGTACGTCCAGGGTCAACTAATGAAAAACTGTTTTTT.

The gene calls are TRBV28 and TRBJ1-3; maybe TRBD1 (5 bases). CDR1 MDHEN and CDR2 SYDVKM come from the germline V gene. Trimming took 6 bases from V and 0 from J, leaving 9 bases between them. The CDR3 covers 14 residues. CDR3 nucleotide sequence: TGTGCCAGCAGCCAGGGTCCCTCTGGAAACACCATATATTTT. It translates to CASSQGPSGNTIYF.

The V gene is TRBV7-8, the J gene TRBJ2-7, with 8 bases fitting TRBD2. The J segment lost 0 bases and the V segment lost 1 base, leaving 14 bases of the junction unmatched. The CDR3 runs 19 residues. The germline CDR1 and CDR2 sequences are SGHVS and FQNEAQ. CDR3 amino acids: CASSLGLAYGIVGSYEQYF. The CDR3 DNA sequence: TGTGCCAGCAGCTTAGGACTAGCGTACGGGATAGTCGGCTCCTACGAGCAGTACTTC.

The chain recombines TRBV9 with TRBJ1-1; possibly TRBD1 for D (6 bases). V was pared by 3 bases and J by 5 bases, with 14 bases between. This CDR3 contains 14 residues. In germline, CDR1 is SGDLS, CDR2 YYNGEE. CDR3 sequence reads: CASSGNRAGTEAFF. DNA for the CDR3: TGTGCCAGCAGCGGCAACAGGGCCGGGACTGAAGCTTTCTTT.

This clone was counted a few times. The V and J genes are TRBV7-9 and TRBJ1-1; 8 bases match TRBD1. After removal of 1 base from V and 5 bases from J, the junction contained 0 bases not matched to a gene. This CDR3 spans 13 amino acids. CDR1 and CDR2 (germline): SEHNR, FQNEAQ (reference sequence). The CDR3 reads CASSLGTGTEAFF. CDR3 sequence (DNA): TGTGCCAGCAGCTTAGGGACAGGGACTGAAGCTTTCTTT.

The genes are TRBV19 and TRBJ1-5; D remains ambiguous. Germline V lookup: CDR1 LNHDA, CDR2 SQIVND (reference sequence). The CDR3 sequence is 14 residues long. Between the trimmed V and J ends, which lost 6 bases and 5 bases, there was a span of 14 bases. In DNA, the CDR3 is TGTGCCAGTAGCGCCGGCGGGGATTATCAGCCCCAGCATTTT. Its translation: CASSAGGDYQPQHF.

The rearrangement joins TRBV7-9 to TRBJ2-7; D might be TRBD1 (6 bases). Trimming shortened V by 2 bases and J by 4 bases, and 18 bases separated the two germline ends. The CDR3 extends over 16 amino acids. The V gene's germline CDR1 is SEHNR and CDR2 FQNEAQ (reference sequence). CDR3 amino acids: CASSLPPGVGAYEQYF. CDR3 DNA: TGTGCCAGCAGCTTACCCCCCGGAGTGGGGGCGTACGAGCAGTACTTC. Supplemented by reference TRBV7-9 and TRBJ2-7, the full variable domain reads DTGVSQNPRHKITKRGQNVTFRCDPISEHNRLYWYRQTLGQGPEFLTYFQNEAQLEKSRLLSDRFSAERPKGSFSTLEIQRTEQGDSAMYLCASSLPPGVGAYEQYFGPGTRLTVT.

The genes are TRBV5-1 and TRBJ2-7; the D gene is possibly TRBD1 (6 bases). The germline V and J ends were trimmed by 4 bases and 1 base, with 9 bases remaining between them. Per the germline V gene, CDR1 is SGHRS and CDR2 is YFSETQ. The CDR3 loop spans 13 amino acids. The DNA for the CDR3 is TGCGCCAGCAGCAACGGACAGTCCTACGAGCAGTACTTC. The encoded protein is CASSNGQSYEQYF. The variable domain in full, with the rest retrieved from reference TRBV5-1 and TRBJ2-7, is KAGVTQTPRYLIKTRGQQVTLSCSPISGHRSVSWYQQTPGQGLQFLFEYFSETQRNKGNFPGRFSGRQFSNSRSEMNVSTLELGDSALYLCASSNGQSYEQYFGPGTRLTVT.

V is TRBV28 and J is TRBJ2-5; 8 bases match TRBD2. The CDR3 runs 14 residues. J was trimmed by 7 bases and V by 4 bases; bases with no gene match: 8. Looked up from germline, CDR1 is MDHEN and CDR2 is SYDVKM. The CDR3 nucleotides read TGTGCCAGCAGTTCCCCCGGGACTAGTGGGACCCAGTACTTC. It encodes CASSSPGTSGTQYF.

V is TRBV11-2 and J is TRBJ1-2; TRBD1 matches 7 bases. Germline assignment: CDR1 SGHAT and CDR2 FQNNGV. Trimming removed 5 bases from V and 3 bases from J; junction bases left unmatched: 3. This CDR3 spans 13 amino acids. CDR3: CASSQDRDYGYTF. Here the CDR3 DNA reads TGTGCCAGCAGCCAAGACAGGGACTATGGCTACACCTTC.

This clone occurred a few times. This sequence joins TRBV4-1 and TRBJ2-5; the match to TRBD2 covers 11 bases. The J segment lost 5 bases and the V segment lost 3 bases, leaving 8 bases of the junction unmatched. CDR1 and CDR2 (germline): MGHRA, YSYEKL. The length of the CDR3 is 16 residues. The CDR3 DNA reads TGCGCCAGCAGCCAGACGGGACTAGCGGTAGGGGAGACCCAGTACTTC. Its protein is CASSQTGLAVGETQYF.

This clone occurred a few times. V is TRBV7-9 and J is TRBJ1-1, with no clear D. In germline, CDR1 is SEHNR, CDR2 FQNEAQ (reference sequence). This CDR3 is built from 16 residues. Trimming removed 5 bases from V and 1 base from J, with 17 bases in between. The CDR3 here is CASSLPRGESNTEAFF. The CDR3 DNA sequence: TGTGCCAGCAGCCTACCCCGCGGGGAGTCGAACACTGAAGCTTTCTTT. The full variable domain, its missing parts supplied by reference TRBV7-9 and TRBJ1-1, is DTGVSQNPRHKITKRGQNVTFRCDPISEHNRLYWYRQTLGQGPEFLTYFQNEAQLEKSRLLSDRFSAERPKGSFSTLEIQRTEQGDSAMYLCASSLPRGESNTEAFFGQGTRLTVV.

This rearrangement joins TRBV5-1 to TRBJ2-3; D unclear. CDR1 and CDR2 from the germline V gene are SGHRS and YFSETQ. The length of the CDR3 is 13 residues. V lost 0 bases, J lost 2 bases, and 4 bases lay in between. The CDR3 protein is CASSLGATDTQYF. The CDR3 DNA reads TGCGCCAGCAGCTTGGGGGCCACAGATACGCAGTATTTT. Full variable domain (outside the CDR3, taken from reference TRBV5-1 and TRBJ2-3): KAGVTQTPRYLIKTRGQQVTLSCSPISGHRSVSWYQQTPGQGLQFLFEYFSETQRNKGNFPGRFSGRQFSNSRSEMNVSTLELGDSALYLCASSLGATDTQYFGPGTRLTVL.

V usage is TRBV6-5 and J usage is TRBJ2-5, with TRBD1 identical over 7 bases. V lost 4 bases, J lost 5 bases, and 13 bases stayed unmatched. This CDR3 has 16 amino acids. Germline values: CDR1 MNHEY, CDR2 SVGAGI. The CDR3 bases are TGTGCCAGCAGTTCTTTCTGGGACAGTAAAGAGGAGACCCAGTACTTC. This gives the protein CASSSFWDSKEETQYF.